The rows below give T cell receptor beta chains drawn from one sample of a study of human T cells and chemical hapten exposure. TCRdb fed the RACE reads into MiXCR, producing one record per CDR3 protein. The sample has 350,000 or so distinct CDR3 sequences, about 7% seen once. Sequenced here: whole blood, sampled in connection with sensitization to the hapten diphenylcyclopropenone (DPC). The receptor set was obtained from a young woman with alopecia areata. Some clones in this sample may be carry-over from other donors' samples. Each CDR3 is given with its conserved first and last residue. For some rows the clone size is stated as once, few or many, or as a class when expanded; others skip it.

TRBV28 - CATQTNYGYTF
TRBV11-1 few CATTIGLDYGYTF
TRBV20-1 - CSARAATGATDTQYF
TRBV28 - CASSFGTMMYF
TRBV6-5 many CASSYAGQGGAQYF
TRBV18 few CASSPHTPGQGLGDTQYF
TRBV2 many CASSVRTSTDTQYF
TRBV7-2 - CASSLRQGIRDTIYF
TRBV20-1 - CSARDPTKNTEAFF
TRBV7-9 - CASSSIGQGNYGYTF
TRBV25-1 few CASSEVVPGPHGNTIYF
TRBV5-1 few CASSFRTGGVYGYTF
TRBV20-1 many CSARDPEGGETEAFF
TRBV2 - CASSEEDTQYF
TRBV12-3/TRBV12-4 - CASTHRGLPTEQYF
TRBV5-5 few CASSLIPDTQYF
TRBV10-3 - CAISEHGDTEAFF
TRBV6-1 - CASTVGSNQPQHF
TRBV20-1 few CSAEPAGTFNQPQHF
TRBV6-2/TRBV6-3 few CASRPGGYDSPLHF
TRBV24-1 - CATSDGATDTQYF
TRBV6-5 many CASSYSGGFTGELFF
TRBV7-9 - CASSPQMSTDTQYF
TRBV7-2 - CASSPGLANQGTQYF
TRBV4-2 - CASSQEEGQGTEAFF
TRBV7-6 - CASSLASRKAEQYF
TRBV20-1 many CSARDLTSGENSPLHF
TRBV27 many CASTTGYRGDNSPLHF
TRBV12-3/TRBV12-4 few CASSLAPGTAGFAGELFF
TRBV5-4 few CASSLASRPIAGGTDTQYF
TRBV28 few CASSFGEWNIQYF
TRBV11-1 - CASTLRTGDTEAFF
TRBV12-2 few CASRSCRDRVENSNQPQHF
TRBV12-3/TRBV12-4 few CASNPAGQGASEAFF
TRBV12-3/TRBV12-4 - CASSWGTGNYGYTF
TRBV6-6 few CASAAAYSNQPQHF
TRBV11-2 - CASSQGQGEGEKLFF
TRBV28 few CASPRSRDRGTDTQYF
TRBV11-2 few CASSLDRPTDTQYF
TRBV3-1 - CASSPIMIAEPPDTQYF
TRBV20-1 - CSAYRGGTEAFF
TRBV6-2/TRBV6-3 many CASNRGSTDTQYF
TRBV11-2 - CASSFQGRGEKLFF
TRBV2 many CASSGGQGYSGANVLTF
TRBV12-3/TRBV12-4 few CASGRENTGELFF
TRBV3-1 many CASSQLSGGAGYNEQFF
TRBV6-2/TRBV6-3 - CASSSDSHSPLHF
TRBV3-1 - CASSQIPGQGSGSPLHF
TRBV5-4 few CASSQKLVGTDTQYF
TRBV5-1 many CASSPVGIQETQYF